The present TCR beta chain was sequenced within a study of PD-L1 blockade in urothelial cancer. For the study at large: At 3 weeks (second dose) and 6 weeks after starting treatment, blood was analyzed.

Profiling relied on immunoSEQ multiplex PCR, and the TCRdb table lists in-frame clones only, not all of them. The repertoire holds approximately 46,000 clones, roughly 77% seen once, with around 2.5% in the top ten. As concerns this clone: Its antigen remains unknown.

The study's findings and limits: Blood clones associated with the tumor expanded more at 3 weeks in durable-benefit patients.

From germline, CDR1 is MNHEY and CDR2 SVGAGI. V shed 2 bases and J 7 bases; nucleotides not matched to a gene: 8. The CDR3 totals 15 residues. The chain carries TRBV6-5 and TRBJ1-2, with 9 bases aligning to TRBD1. The sequences come from PBMCs, collected around atezolizumab (anti-PD-L1) treatment. The clonotype was recovered from a man aged 65-85 years with urothelial cancer. The CDR3 DNA is TGTGCCAGCAGTTACGGGACAGGGACCTCCCGTGGCTACACCTTC. Protein product: CASSYGTGTSRGYTF.